Each of the 6 T cell receptor beta chains below was sequenced from the same sample in a study of shared clonotypes between healthy human individuals. TCRdb's table, derived via immunoSEQ multiplex PCR, lists solely in-frame clones and lacks some. The sample includes around 600,000 clones, roughly 96% seen only once; the top ten take approximately 0.11%. The naive CD8 subset, CD45RO-negative cells positively selected for CCR7, excluded terminally differentiated effector memory CD45RA+ cells. Sequencing input: naive CD8+ T cells sorted from blood. The receptors shown here come from a woman in her twenties or thirties in good health.

V is TRBV30 and J is TRBJ2-3, with D possibly being TRBD1 (6 bases). The CDR3 runs 15 residues. CDR1 is GTSNPN, CDR2 SVGIG, per germline (reference sequence). V shed 3 bases and J shed 6 bases, with 19 bases lying between them. The CDR3, as DNA: TGTGCCTGGAGGGCTGAAGGACTCCAGGGGGATACGCAGTATTTT. This encodes CAWRAEGLQGDTQYF.

V and J are TRBV19 and TRBJ2-7; TRBD1 agrees at 7 bases. This CDR3 spans 14 amino acids. Trimming cost V 5 bases and J 3 bases; bases outside gene matches: 7. Germline V gives CDR1 LNHDA, CDR2 SQIVND (reference sequence). The CDR3 region is CASSSGTEVYEQYF. The CDR3 DNA reads TGTGCCAGTAGTTCCGGGACAGAAGTCTACGAGCAGTACTTC.

CDR3: CASSIEHGLLMPQHF. The CDR3 DNA reads TGTGCCAGTAGTATAGAACACGGGTTATTGATGCCCCAGCATTTT. V is TRBV19 and J is TRBJ1-5, with D uncertain. V lost 0 bases and J 9 bases, leaving 15 bases between the germline ends. The CDR3 spans 15 residues. Germline V gene data show CDR1 as LNHDA and CDR2 as SQIVND (reference sequence).

This chain links TRBV7-2 with TRBJ2-7; D call uncertain. CDR1 and CDR2 from the germline V gene are SGHTA and FQGNSA. The CDR3 extends over 14 amino acids. V lost 2 bases and J 4 bases, leaving 12 bases between the germline ends. This CDR3 reads CASSLMTRYYEQYF. The CDR3 DNA follows: TGTGCCAGCAGCTTAATGACGAGATATTACGAGCAGTACTTC.

The chain uses TRBV5-4 and TRBJ2-7; D uncertain. V lost 4 bases, J lost 4 bases, and 18 bases lay in between. Germline values: CDR1 SGHNT, CDR2 YYREEE (reference sequence). CDR3 length equals 15 residues. The CDR3 spells CASSIIEARTYEQYF. CDR3 nucleotide sequence: TGTGCCAGCAGCATTATCGAAGCGCGGACGTACGAGCAGTACTTC.

As concerns this clone: The same CDR3 is also encoded by other DNA sequences in this sample. The gene calls are TRBV9 and TRBJ2-7; D might be TRBD2 (5 bases). Deletions cut 0 bases from V and 4 bases from J, with 11 bases between. The germline V gene has CDR1 SGDLS and CDR2 YYNGEE. CDR3 length equals 14 residues. The CDR3 coding sequence is TGTGCCAGCAGCGTAGGCGGGTCGGGATACGAGCAGTACTTC. This encodes CASSVGGSGYEQYF.